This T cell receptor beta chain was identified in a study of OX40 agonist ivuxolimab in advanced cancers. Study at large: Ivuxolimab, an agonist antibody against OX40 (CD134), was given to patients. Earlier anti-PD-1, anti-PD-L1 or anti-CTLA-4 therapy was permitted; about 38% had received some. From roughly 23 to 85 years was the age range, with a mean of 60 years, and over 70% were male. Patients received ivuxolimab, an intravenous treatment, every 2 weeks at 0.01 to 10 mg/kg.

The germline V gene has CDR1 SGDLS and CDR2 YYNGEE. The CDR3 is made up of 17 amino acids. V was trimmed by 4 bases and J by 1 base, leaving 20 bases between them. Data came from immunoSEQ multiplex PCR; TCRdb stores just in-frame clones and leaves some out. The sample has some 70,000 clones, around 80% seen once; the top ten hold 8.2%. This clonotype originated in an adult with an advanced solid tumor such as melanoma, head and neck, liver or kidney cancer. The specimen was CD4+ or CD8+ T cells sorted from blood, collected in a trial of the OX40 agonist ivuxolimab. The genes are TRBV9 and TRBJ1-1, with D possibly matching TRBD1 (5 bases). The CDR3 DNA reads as TGTGCCAGCAGCCCAACGGGGCAGGGAGTATGGAACACTGAAGCTTTCTTT. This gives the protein CASSPTGQGVWNTEAFF.